Each of the 31 T cell receptor beta chains below was sequenced from the same sample in a study of shared clonotypes between healthy human individuals. Assay: immunoSEQ multiplex PCR; the TCRdb copy retains only in-frame clones and omits some. The sample holds about 2.4 million clones, 93% seen once. Sequencing was carried out using naive CD4+ T cells from PBMCs. As for subset: CD45RA+ positively selected. The receptors were sampled from a man between 18 and 29 years old in good health. Some clones in this sample may be carry-over from other donors' samples.

V is TRBV2 and J is TRBJ2-5; D possibly corresponds to TRBD1 (5 bases). Deletions cut 4 bases from V and 6 bases from J, with 15 bases between. Germline lookup yields CDR1 SNHLY and CDR2 FYNNEI. This CDR3 has 14 amino acids. The CDR3, as DNA: TGTGCCAGCAGTGGCCAGGGAAGTAGGAAGACCCAGTACTTC. It is translated as CASSGQGSRKTQYF.

The chain employs TRBV28 and TRBJ1-5; 7 nucleotides align to TRBD1. The V segment lost 8 bases and the J segment 2 bases; nucleotides outside the gene matches: 9. The CDR3 sequence is 15 residues long. Germline V CDR1 and CDR2: MDHEN, SYDVKM. In DNA form, the CDR3 reads TGTGCCAGCTCCCGGGGGGACAGACGCAATCAGCCCCAGCATTTT. It specifies CASSRGDRRNQPQHF. The full variable domain, its missing parts supplied by reference TRBV28 and TRBJ1-5, is DVKVTQSSRYLVKRTGEKVFLECVQDMDHENMFWYRQDPGLGLRLIYFSYDVKMKEKGDIPEGYSVSREKKERFSLILESASTNQTSMYLCASSRGDRRNQPQHFGDGTRLSIL.

CDR3 in DNA: TGCGCCAGCAGCTTCAGCCCTAGCGGGAGAAGGCAAGAGACCCAGTACTTC. Its protein product is CASSFSPSGRRQETQYF. V usage is TRBV5-1 and J usage is TRBJ2-5; 10 bases are a match to TRBD2. J lost 2 bases, V lost 2 bases, and 9 bases had no gene match. Germline V CDR1 and CDR2: SGHRS, YFSETQ. CDR3 length: 17 amino acids.

The genes are TRBV11-2 and TRBJ2-7; 9 positions match TRBD1. J lost 4 bases, V lost 1 base, and 8 bases had no gene match. Germline V gene lookup returns CDR1 SGHAT and CDR2 FQNNGV. This CDR3 has 16 residues. The CDR3 sequence is CASSLVGNRGPYEQYF. CDR3 nucleotide sequence: TGTGCCAGCAGCTTAGTCGGAAACAGGGGGCCATACGAGCAGTACTTC.

The genes are TRBV7-3 and TRBJ1-2; the D gene is possibly TRBD1 (5 bases). V lost 5 bases and J lost 3, with 13 bases in between. The CDR3 contains 14 residues. Germline values: CDR1 SGHTA, CDR2 FQGTGA. CDR3 protein: CASSPTGGHYGYTF. The CDR3 nucleotides read TGTGCCAGCAGCCCCACGGGGGGTCACTATGGCTACACCTTC.

Comments on this clone: The same CDR3 is also encoded by other DNA sequences in this sample. CDR3 coding DNA: TGTGCCAGCAGCCTAGGACTAGCGGGAGTTAATGAGCAGTTCTTC. Translation gives CASSLGLAGVNEQFF. This sequence joins TRBV28 and TRBJ2-1, with TRBD2 matching 13 bases. Trimming cost V 6 bases and J 7 bases; bases outside gene matches: 6. The V gene's germline CDR1 is MDHEN and CDR2 SYDVKM. The CDR3 has 15 amino acids.

The chain is built from TRBV30 and TRBJ1-3; TRBD1 matches 10 bases. The CDR3 spans 14 residues. The germline V gene has CDR1 GTSNPN and CDR2 SVGIG (reference sequence). The J segment lost 2 bases and the V segment lost 4 bases, leaving 2 bases of the junction unmatched. CDR3 residues: CAWMDRGAGNTIYF. The CDR3 bases are TGTGCCTGGATGGACAGGGGGGCTGGAAACACCATATATTTT.

The V call is TRBV5-6, the J call TRBJ1-5; D may be TRBD1 (5 bases). The CDR3 contains 15 residues. Per the germline V gene, CDR1 is SGHDT and CDR2 is YYEEEE. With 1 base removed from V and 2 bases from J, the gap between germline ends came to 10 bases. CDR3 amino acids: CASSLRGYGNQPQHF. The DNA for the CDR3 is TGTGCCAGCAGCTTGAGGGGCTATGGCAATCAGCCCCAGCATTTT. The whole variable domain, filled in from reference TRBV5-6 and TRBJ1-5, reads DAGVTQSPTHLIKTRGQQVTLRCSPKSGHDTVSWYQQALGQGPQFIFQYYEEEERQRGNFPDRFSGHQFPNYSSELNVNALLLGDSALYLCASSLRGYGNQPQHFGDGTRLSIL.

The V gene is TRBV6-6, the J gene TRBJ1-5, with 8 bases aligning to TRBD1. The junction had 8 bases not matched to a gene; V was cut back by 3 bases and J by 7 bases. CDR3 length: 15 residues. Germline V CDR1 and CDR2: MNHNY, SVGAGI (reference sequence). CDR3 in amino acids: CASSYGQGSGQPQHF. The CDR3 DNA reads TGTGCCAGCAGTTATGGACAGGGCTCCGGGCAGCCCCAGCATTTT.

The V gene is TRBV27, the J gene TRBJ2-3; D is unresolved. This CDR3 comprises 14 residues. Trimming removed 5 bases at V and 6 bases at J, with 15 bases between. Germline V gene sequence: CDR1 MNHEY, CDR2 SMNVEV (reference sequence). The CDR3 spells CASSPGRSRDTQYF. CDR3 in DNA: TGTGCCAGCAGTCCGGGTCGATCCAGGGATACGCAGTATTTT.

The CDR3 region has the DNA TGTGCCAGCAGCGGAATTAGCGGGAGGGCCAGTGAGCAGTTCTTC. It specifies CASSGISGRASEQFF. The chain links TRBV5-4 to TRBJ2-1; TRBD2 matches 11 bases. From germline, CDR1 is SGHNT and CDR2 YYREEE (reference sequence). This CDR3 contains 15 residues. Trimming at V came to 4 bases and at J to 9 bases, leaving 9 bases not matched to a gene.

The CDR3 sequence is CASSVIPRNEQFF. CDR3 DNA: TGTGCCAGTAGCGTAATCCCCCGCAATGAGCAGTTCTTC. V is TRBV19 and J is TRBJ2-1; D unclear. Germline V lookup: CDR1 LNHDA, CDR2 SQIVND (reference sequence). The CDR3 has 13 amino acids. Trimming took 6 bases from V and 6 from J, leaving 12 bases between them.

The gene calls are TRBV15 and TRBJ1-4; a possible D gene is TRBD1 (5 bases). The ends were cut back, 1 base at V and 7 bases at J, with 13 bases in the middle. The CDR3 extends over 15 amino acids. CDR1 LNHNV and CDR2 YYDKDF come from the germline V gene (reference sequence). The CDR3 DNA follows: TGTGCCACCAGCAGAGGGGGGTTAGAGGGTGAAAAACTGTTTTTT. This codes for CATSRGGLEGEKLFF.

The rearrangement uses TRBV9 and TRBJ2-3; 7 bases map to TRBD2. The CDR3 sequence is 15 residues long. Germline lookup yields CDR1 SGDLS and CDR2 YYNGEE. The V segment lost 3 bases and the J segment 6 bases; nucleotides outside the gene matches: 10. CDR3 region: CASSARTGGSDTQYF. The CDR3 DNA reads as TGTGCCAGCAGCGCCCGTACGGGCGGGAGTGATACGCAGTATTTT.

This sequence joins TRBV5-1 and TRBJ2-5; TRBD2 aligns across 9 bases. CDR3 length: 17 residues. CDR1 and CDR2 (germline): SGHRS, YFSETQ. The ends lost 4 bases at V and 4 bases at J; junction bases unmatched: 14. CDR3 sequence reads: CASSTGPPQTSGETQYF. The CDR3 DNA sequence: TGCGCCAGCAGCACCGGACCCCCCCAGACTAGCGGAGAGACCCAGTACTTC.

This clone was recorded once. The rearrangement joins TRBV18 to TRBJ2-5; perhaps TRBD1 as D (6 bases). CDR1 is KGHSH and CDR2 is LQKENI in the germline V gene. The CDR3 has 15 amino acids. V gave up 6 bases and J gave up 5 bases, with 19 bases separating them. The CDR3 sequence: CASSPIQGRLETQYF. The CDR3 DNA is TGTGCCAGCTCGCCGATACAGGGAAGGTTGGAGACCCAGTACTTC.

The table lists this clone with a count of one. V is TRBV6-5 and J is TRBJ2-1, with a possible D match to TRBD2 (6 bases). This CDR3 is 14 amino acids long. Germline V gene data show CDR1 as MNHEY and CDR2 as SVGAGI. V was cut by 5 bases and J by 6 bases, with 14 bases left in between. The DNA for the CDR3 is TGTGCCAGCAGTCCCGGACTATTCGGCAATGAGCAGTTCTTC. Its protein product is CASSPGLFGNEQFF.

This chain links TRBV5-5 with TRBJ2-5, with 8 bases identical to TRBD2. Germline-derived CDR1 and CDR2 are SGHKS and YYEKEE (reference sequence). Trimming cost V 2 bases and J 5 bases; bases outside gene matches: 14. The CDR3 contains 17 residues. In nucleotides, the CDR3 is TGTGCCAGCAGCTTTAGCCCGACTAGCGCCACAGGGGAGACCCAGTACTTC. It codes for CASSFSPTSATGETQYF.

This clone appeared once. CDR3 protein: CSFPGPAGSDTQYF. DNA for the CDR3: TGCAGCTTTCCGGGACCAGCGGGGTCAGATACGCAGTATTTT. The J gene is TRBJ2-3, the V gene TRBV29-1; 7 positions match TRBD2. CDR1 and CDR2 (germline): SQVTM, ANQGSEA. The ends lost 8 bases at V and 4 bases at J; junction bases unmatched: 12. The CDR3 runs to 14 residues.

The chain has TRBV6-5 and TRBJ2-5; D may be TRBD2 (5 bases). This CDR3 is built from 11 residues. Germline V gives CDR1 MNHEY, CDR2 SVGAGI. The V end was cut by 5 bases, the J end by 7 bases, with 8 bases between. CDR3 bases: TGTGCCAGCAGTGCGAGCGGGACCCAGTACTTC. This gives the protein CASSASGTQYF.

Written as DNA, the CDR3 is TGTGCCAGCAGCTTAGATAGTCTTTACTATGGCTACACCTTC. Its protein product is CASSLDSLYYGYTF. This chain connects TRBV7-8 to TRBJ1-2; D not resolved. The CDR3 is 14 residues long. The V end lost 1 base, the J end lost 3 bases, and 9 bases lay between the germline ends. CDR1 is SGHVS, CDR2 FQNEAQ, per germline.

V usage is TRBV7-2 and J usage is TRBJ2-7; D is unclear. The CDR3 length is 13 residues. The V gene's germline CDR1 is SGHTA and CDR2 FQGNSA. The V end lost 3 bases, the J end lost 6 bases, and 12 bases lay between the germline ends. CDR3 sequence reads: CASSFASVIEQYF. For the CDR3, the DNA is TGTGCCAGCAGCTTTGCCTCCGTAATCGAGCAGTACTTC.

The chain joins TRBV28 to TRBJ2-4, with 13 positions matching TRBD2. Germline trimming cut 4 bases from V and 7 bases from J; bases unmatched to any gene: 4. Germline V lookup: CDR1 MDHEN, CDR2 SYDVKM. There are 15 residues in the CDR3. CDR3 DNA: TGTGCCAGCAGTTCGGGGACTAGCGGGGCGAACATTCAGTACTTC. Its protein product is CASSSGTSGANIQYF.

This chain uses TRBV5-1 with TRBJ2-5; D uncertain. The CDR3 totals 13 residues. The germline V and J ends were trimmed by 4 bases and 5 bases, with 12 bases remaining between them. Germline assignment: CDR1 SGHRS and CDR2 YFSETQ. Written as DNA, the CDR3 is TGCGCCAGCAGCCCCGACTTTGGCGAGACCCAGTACTTC. It encodes CASSPDFGETQYF.

CDR3 sequence reads: CASIVDGAKNIQYF. CDR3 in DNA: TGTGCCAGCATCGTGGATGGAGCCAAAAACATTCAGTACTTC. This sequence joins TRBV27 and TRBJ2-4; no reliable D call. From germline, CDR1 is MNHEY and CDR2 SMNVEV (reference sequence). This CDR3 contains 14 residues. V was shortened by 7 bases and J by 0 bases, with 10 bases between the two germline ends.

This clone was seen a single time. The rearrangement joins TRBV7-6 to TRBJ2-7, with no clear D. CDR1 SGHVS and CDR2 FNYEAQ come from the germline V gene. Trimming pared 5 bases from V and 1 base from J, leaving 9 bases between. This CDR3 spans 13 amino acids. CDR3 protein: CASSQTDSYEQYF. The CDR3 DNA sequence: TGTGCCAGCAGCCAGACCGATTCCTACGAGCAGTACTTC.

A remark on this clone: Different DNA sequences within this sample yield the same CDR3. This rearrangement joins TRBV5-1 to TRBJ2-2, with unresolved D. The CDR3 spans 14 residues. Germline V lookup: CDR1 SGHRS, CDR2 YFSETQ. V was clipped by 2 bases and J by 2 bases, with 7 bases between them. The CDR3 DNA sequence: TGCGCCAGCAGCTTTGGCGGAAACACCGGGGAGCTGTTTTTT. Its protein product is CASSFGGNTGELFF.

The chain has TRBV2 and TRBJ1-5, with 12 nucleotides matching TRBD1. Trimming took 6 bases from V and 5 from J; bases not matched to a gene: 5. This CDR3 has 15 residues. Germline V gene lookup returns CDR1 SNHLY and CDR2 FYNNEI. CDR3 residues: CASRRGQGAHQPQHF. For the CDR3, the DNA is TGTGCCAGCAGGAGGGGACAGGGGGCGCATCAGCCCCAGCATTTT.

J is TRBJ2-2 and V is TRBV4-1; 10 bases agree with TRBD2. Trimming removed 2 bases from V and 5 bases from J; junction bases left unmatched: 11. The CDR3 sequence is 18 residues long. The germline gives CDR1 MGHRA, CDR2 YSYEKL. The CDR3 DNA follows: TGCGCCAGCAGCCAACCCCGAAGCGGGAGGGCCAAGACCGGGGAGCTGTTTTTT. It translates to CASSQPRSGRAKTGELFF.

The rearrangement uses TRBV5-4 and TRBJ2-7, with TRBD1 matching over 9 bases. Trimming took 3 bases from V and 3 from J; bases not matched to a gene: 7. CDR1 is SGHNT, CDR2 YYREEE, per germline (reference sequence). The CDR3 loop spans 15 amino acids. The CDR3 DNA is TGTGCCAGCAGCTCCCGGGACAGGGACGACTACGAGCAGTACTTC. Protein product: CASSSRDRDDYEQYF.

J is TRBJ2-7 and V is TRBV10-3; the D gene is possibly TRBD1 (6 bases). The CDR3 totals 14 residues. Germline loops: CDR1 ENHRY, CDR2 SYGVKD. V was trimmed by 0 bases and J by 2 bases, leaving 8 bases between them. The CDR3: CAISESGTTYEQYF. CDR3 coding DNA: TGTGCCATCAGTGAGTCCGGGACAACCTACGAGCAGTACTTC.